A selection of T cell receptor beta chains follows, all from one sample in a study of cytomegalovirus exposure and HLA in healthy donors. The repertoire was sequenced with immunoSEQ multiplex PCR; TCRdb's copy has only in-frame clones and lacks some. In the table there are more than 150,000 clones, approximately 80% of which are singletons. Sequenced sample: PBMCs. These receptors all come from a girl aged 5-17 years in good health and CMV-seropositive. The CDR3 runs from the conserved cysteine through the conserved F or W. A D gene is named only where the DNA matches it firmly. A clone size is listed for some rows: how often the clone was seen (once, few, many), or a class if it is expanded.

D	V	J	size	CDR3	DNA
TRBD1	TRBV19	TRBJ2-3	.	CASSPLDRATDTQYF	TGTGCCAGTAGTCCCCTGGACAGGGCCACAGATACGCAGTATTTT
TRBD1	TRBV6-5	TRBJ1-2	.	CASSYLGTGIYGYTF	TGTGCCAGCAGTTACTTAGGGACAGGGATCTATGGCTACACCTTC
.	TRBV27	TRBJ1-1	.	CASSLREGSAEAFF	TGTGCCAGCAGTTTAAGGGAGGGGTCGGCTGAAGCTTTCTTT
TRBD1	TRBV4-1	TRBJ1-6	few	CASSQDSGTGSSPLHF	TGCGCCAGCAGCCAAGATTCCGGGACAGGCAGTTCACCCCTCCACTTT
TRBD2	TRBV5-1	TRBJ2-3	.	CASSWGGGTDTQYF	TGCGCCAGCTCCTGGGGGGGTGGCACAGATACGCAGTATTTT
TRBD1	TRBV4-3	TRBJ1-4	few	CASSQGQGLSEKLFF	TGCGCCAGCAGCCAAGGACAGGGGCTAAGTGAAAAACTGTTTTTT
TRBD2	TRBV9	TRBJ2-7	.	CASSPGLAVTYEQYF	TGTGCCAGCAGCCCAGGACTAGCGGTAACCTACGAGCAGTACTTC
TRBD2	TRBV13	TRBJ2-3	.	CASSLVSGRGRDTQYF	TGTGCCAGCAGCTTAGTTAGCGGGAGGGGTAGAGATACGCAGTATTTT
.	TRBV4-1	TRBJ2-7	.	CASSQEPGVSSYEQYF	TGCGCCAGCAGCCAAGAACCGGGGGTGAGCTCCTACGAGCAGTACTTC
.	TRBV5-6	TRBJ2-2	.	CASSLLGRNAGELFF	TGTGCCAGCAGCTTGCTCGGGAGAAATGCCGGGGAGCTGTTTTTT
.	TRBV5-1	TRBJ2-7	.	CASSSLKDGGNLPLEQYF	TGCGCCAGCAGCTCTCTTAAGGACGGGGGTAACCTCCCACTCGAGCAGTACTTC